Sequencing of this T cell receptor beta chain was carried out in a study of CD8+ T cells in alopecia areata. Overall study: At a dose of 5 to 10 mg twice daily, oral tofacitinib was given to treated patients. Overall study results and limits: Higher clonality and more expanded CD8+ clones appeared in lesional than normal scalp. Scalp sample sequencing also detects resident alphabeta T cells of normal skin.

The germline gives CDR1 SGHRS, CDR2 YFSETQ. Trimming left V 2 bases short and J 1 base short, with 7 bases between. The CDR3 has 14 amino acids. Extracted RNA was reverse transcribed, and the resulting cDNA served as sequencing template. Using immunoSEQ multiplex PCR, the repertoire was profiled, and TCRdb retains in-frame clones only, with some absent. The data contain 100,000 to 150,000 clones, 61% of them singletons. Concerning this clone itself: Its target is unknown.

The treatment: oral pan-JAK inhibitor, 5-10 mg twice daily. V gene TRBV5-1 combines with J gene TRBJ2-1, with D possibly TRBD1 on 6 matching bases. This clonotype originated in a human donor with alopecia areata. Sequenced here: CD4+ T cells sorted from blood, sampled at week 4, from a patient treated with tofacitinib. The CDR3 DNA reads as TGCGCCAGCAGCTTAGGACAGTCCTACAATGAGCAGTTCTTC. Translating gives CASSLGQSYNEQFF.